These 28 T cell receptor beta chains came from one sample sequenced in a study of human thymus T cells. The data were produced by immunoSEQ multiplex PCR, yet TCRdb's version contains in-frame clones alone and is incomplete. This table holds 45,000 to 50,000 clones, approximately 95% found once. Input material: blood. The receptors stem from a girl under two years old with a congenital heart defect but otherwise immunologically healthy.

The table lists this clone with a count of one. This chain joins TRBV10-3 and TRBJ1-5, with TRBD1 as a possible D gene (5 bases). Germline loops: CDR1 ENHRY, CDR2 SYGVKD. V was clipped by 2 bases and J by 5 bases, with 10 bases between them. The CDR3 spans 14 residues. The CDR3 loop is CAISEGVGDQPQHF. In DNA form, the CDR3 reads TGTGCCATCAGTGAGGGCGTGGGGGATCAGCCCCAGCATTTT.

The chain employs TRBV28 and TRBJ1-5; the D is unclear. Looked up from germline, CDR1 is MDHEN and CDR2 is SYDVKM. CDR3 length equals 16 residues. The V gene lost 5 bases and the J gene lost 3 bases, with 17 bases spanning the gap. The DNA for the CDR3 is TGTGCCAGCAGTCGTACCCTGGGCAGTCCCAATCAGCCCCAGCATTTT. This translates into CASSRTLGSPNQPQHF.

The rearrangement uses TRBV19 and TRBJ1-1; 9 bases line up with TRBD1. The CDR3 has 17 residues. V dropped 4 bases and J dropped 0; count of bases not matched to a gene: 9. CDR1 and CDR2 (germline): LNHDA, SQIVND (reference sequence). DNA of the CDR3: TGTGCCAGTAGTAGACCGAGGACAGGGGCCATGAACACTGAAGCTTTCTTT. This encodes CASSRPRTGAMNTEAFF.

V usage is TRBV6-5 and J usage is TRBJ2-1; D unresolved. The germline gives CDR1 MNHEY, CDR2 SVGAGI. The V end was cut by 2 bases, the J end by 8 bases, with 19 bases between. The CDR3 totals 16 residues. CDR3 coding DNA: TGTGCCAGCAGTTACGCCCACCTAGAAGCGAAATATGAGCAGTTCTTC. This translates into CASSYAHLEAKYEQFF.

This chain links TRBV10-3 with TRBJ2-1; D is undetermined. V dropped 8 bases and J dropped 7 bases, with 6 bases sitting between them. CDR3 length: 10 residues. The germline V gene encodes CDR1 ENHRY and CDR2 SYGVKD. CDR3 nucleotides: TGTGCCATCGGGAATAATGAGCAGTTCTTC. It translates to CAIGNNEQFF.

V and J are TRBV7-2 and TRBJ2-7; D call uncertain. Germline CDR1 SGHTA, CDR2 FQGNSA. The CDR3 extends over 12 amino acids. The V gene lost 2 bases and the J gene lost 4 bases, with 6 bases spanning the gap. CDR3 amino acids: CASSLIVYEQYF. CDR3 coding DNA: TGTGCCAGCAGCTTAATCGTGTACGAGCAGTACTTC. Filled out from reference TRBV7-2 and TRBJ2-7, the complete variable domain reads GAGVSQSPSNKVTEKGKDVELRCDPISGHTALYWYRQSLGQGLEFLIYFQGNSAPDKSGLPSDRFSAERTGGSVSTLTIQRTQQEDSAVYLCASSLIVYEQYFGPGTRLTVT.

The chain has TRBV15 and TRBJ2-2, with no clear D. The V end lost 0 bases, the J end lost 9 bases, and 11 bases lay between the germline ends. CDR3 length equals 14 residues. Germline V lookup: CDR1 LNHNV, CDR2 YYDKDF (reference sequence). The CDR3 is CATSRDLNPRELFF. In DNA form, the CDR3 reads TGTGCCACCAGCAGAGATCTTAATCCCCGGGAGCTGTTTTTT.

J is TRBJ1-2 and V is TRBV29-1; D unclear. Deletions cut 5 bases from V and 3 bases from J, with 16 bases between. Germline CDR1 is SQVTM and CDR2 is ANQGSEA. CDR3 size: 14 residues. The DNA for the CDR3 is TGCAGCGTTTTTACAGCCTCATGGGACTATGGCTACACCTTC. As protein: CSVFTASWDYGYTF.

This chain uses TRBV27 with TRBJ1-6, with D possibly TRBD1 on 5 matching bases. CDR1 and CDR2 from the germline V gene are MNHEY and SMNVEV (reference sequence). V was pared by 2 bases and J by 9 bases, with 11 bases between. The CDR3 is 14 residues long. CDR3 sequence: CASSLGQGGSPLHF. The CDR3 DNA reads TGTGCCAGCAGTTTAGGGCAGGGAGGTTCACCCCTCCACTTT.

CDR3 DNA: TGTGCCAGCAGCAAAGTGAATAGCGGGAGCTCCTACGAGCAGTACTTC. Residues: CASSKVNSGSSYEQYF. V gene TRBV21-1 combines with J gene TRBJ2-5; TRBD2, the table's D call, was not compared with the DNA. The closer fit of TRBJ2-7 to the DNA end suggests the J call may be wrong. TRBV21-1 is a recognized pseudogene. CDR3 length: 16 residues.

The rearrangement links TRBV2 to TRBJ2-7, with D possibly being TRBD1 or TRBD2 (5 bases each). The CDR3 is 15 residues long. The V gene's germline CDR1 is SNHLY and CDR2 FYNNEI. Between the trimmed V and J ends, which lost 0 bases and 2 bases, there was a span of 11 bases. CDR3 nucleotides: TGTGCCAGCAGTGAAGCGGGGCGGGCCCCCTACGAGCAGTACTTC. This encodes CASSEAGRAPYEQYF.

This rearrangement joins TRBV2 to TRBJ2-5, with D perhaps TRBD2 (6 bases). CDR1 is SNHLY, CDR2 FYNNEI, per germline. The CDR3 length is 14 residues. V dropped 2 bases and J dropped 5 bases, with 12 bases sitting between them. As DNA, the CDR3 is TGTGCCAGCAGTGAAACGGGAGTGCGGGAGACCCAGTACTTC. Protein: CASSETGVRETQYF.

This chain connects TRBV2 to TRBJ2-1, with D tentatively TRBD2 (6 bases). V lost 8 bases and J lost 0, with 11 bases in between. Germline values: CDR1 SNHLY, CDR2 FYNNEI. The CDR3 loop spans 14 amino acids. The CDR3 DNA is TGTGCCAGCTCCTTCGGGAGCTCCTACAATGAGCAGTTCTTC. It yields the protein CASSFGSSYNEQFF.

This chain uses TRBV5-6 with TRBJ2-5; the D gene is possibly TRBD2 (5 bases). Germline V lookup: CDR1 SGHDT, CDR2 YYEEEE. Trimming took off 4 bases at V and 0 bases at J, with 16 bases between the two ends. This CDR3 has 16 amino acids. Here the CDR3 reads CASSLPGISYQETQYF. DNA of the CDR3: TGTGCCAGCAGCCTGCCGGGAATATCGTACCAAGAGACCCAGTACTTC. Looking up the rest from reference TRBV5-6 and TRBJ2-5 gives the full variable domain: DAGVTQSPTHLIKTRGQQVTLRCSPKSGHDTVSWYQQALGQGPQFIFQYYEEEERQRGNFPDRFSGHQFPNYSSELNVNALLLGDSALYLCASSLPGISYQETQYFGPGTRLLVL.

V is TRBV6-5 and J is TRBJ1-3, with 8 positions matching TRBD1. V lost 6 bases and J lost 4; bases outside the gene matches: 5. Germline V gene data show CDR1 as MNHEY and CDR2 as SVGAGI. The CDR3 runs to 14 residues. The CDR3 DNA follows: TGTGCCAGCAGGCAGGGGGCCCCCGGAAACACCATATATTTT. Translated, it gives CASRQGAPGNTIYF.

V usage is TRBV2 and J usage is TRBJ2-4, with D perhaps TRBD1 or TRBD2 (5 bases each). V gave up 10 bases and J gave up 2 bases, with 18 bases separating them. CDR3 length: 15 amino acids. CDR1 and CDR2 from the germline V gene are SNHLY and FYNNEI. This CDR3 reads CATRMGDSPKNIQYF. Here the CDR3 DNA reads TGTGCCACGCGGATGGGGGATTCTCCCAAAAACATTCAGTACTTC.

CDR3 amino acids: CAITSPAEYEQYF. The CDR3 DNA follows: TGTGCCATCACCTCCCCAGCGGAGTACGAGCAGTACTTC. The chain employs TRBV10-3 and TRBJ2-7; weak D call: TRBD2 (5 bases). The ends were cut back, 7 bases at V and 4 bases at J, with 14 bases in the middle. Germline assignment: CDR1 ENHRY and CDR2 SYGVKD. The CDR3 is 13 residues long.

This clone has only one observation. V and J are TRBV27 and TRBJ2-2, with 7 bases aligning to TRBD2. The CDR3 is 15 residues long. CDR1 is MNHEY and CDR2 is SMNVEV in the germline V gene (reference sequence). The ends lost 5 bases at V and 4 bases at J; junction bases unmatched: 7. The DNA for the CDR3 is TGTGCCAGCAGTGCTGGGACTACACCCACCGGGGAGCTGTTTTTT. Translated, it gives CASSAGTTPTGELFF.

The chain links TRBV30 to TRBJ1-5; 9 bases agree with TRBD1. This CDR3 region has 14 residues. Germline trimming cut 3 bases from V and 4 bases from J; bases unmatched to any gene: 4. The germline V gene encodes CDR1 GTSNPN and CDR2 SVGIG (reference sequence). CDR3 sequence: CAWRAGQGNQPQHF. The CDR3 nucleotides read TGTGCCTGGAGGGCGGGACAGGGAAATCAGCCCCAGCATTTT. Variable domain in full (rest from reference TRBV30 and TRBJ1-5): SQTIHQWPATLVQPVGSPLSLECTVEGTSNPNLYWYRQAAGRGLQLLFYSVGIGQISSEVPQNLSASRPQDRQFILSSKKLLLSDSGFYLCAWRAGQGNQPQHFGDGTRLSIL.

The genes are TRBV27 and TRBJ1-5; 7 nucleotides align to TRBD1. Germline V lookup: CDR1 MNHEY, CDR2 SMNVEV (reference sequence). CDR3 size: 17 residues. V lost 6 bases, J lost 5 bases, and 16 bases stayed unmatched. Here the CDR3 DNA reads TGTGCCAGCAGGGAAAGCCGACAGGGTAGAGGGGATCAGCCCCAGCATTTT. Its translation: CASRESRQGRGDQPQHF.

The chain uses TRBV18 and TRBJ2-7; D ambiguous. In germline, CDR1 is KGHSH, CDR2 LQKENI. The CDR3 contains 15 residues. V was cut by 6 bases and J by 3 bases, with 18 bases left in between. CDR3 nucleotides: TGTGCCAGCTCTCCATGGAGAGACCTGAACTACGAGCAGTACTTC. It yields the protein CASSPWRDLNYEQYF. Supplemented by reference TRBV18 and TRBJ2-7, the full variable domain reads NAGVMQNPRHLVRRRGQEARLRCSPMKGHSHVYWYRQLPEEGLKFMVYLQKENIIDESGMPKERFSAEFPKEGPSILRIQQVVRGDSAAYFCASSPWRDLNYEQYFGPGTRLTVT.

The CDR3 DNA sequence: TGCGCCAGCAGAGATCCGGGACTAGGAAGAGACGAGCAGTACTTC. Amino acids: CASRDPGLGRDEQYF. The chain has TRBV4-1 and TRBJ2-7; 8 bases line up with TRBD2. Germline lookup yields CDR1 MGHRA and CDR2 YSYEKL. The CDR3 is 15 residues long. The V segment lost 6 bases and the J segment 5 bases; nucleotides outside the gene matches: 12.

V and J are TRBV6-1 and TRBJ2-1, with D unclear. The CDR3 length is 12 residues. V was trimmed by 6 bases and J by 9 bases, leaving 12 bases between them. CDR1 is MNHNS, CDR2 SASEGT, per germline. The CDR3 here is CASSQLVGEQFF. In DNA form, the CDR3 reads TGTGCCAGCAGCCAACTGGTGGGTGAGCAGTTCTTC.

This sequence joins TRBV6-5 and TRBJ2-1; D may be TRBD1 or TRBD2 (5 bases each). From germline, CDR1 is MNHEY and CDR2 SVGAGI. V lost 6 bases, J lost 4 bases, and 13 bases lay in between. This CDR3 has 14 residues. The CDR3, as DNA: TGTGCCAGCAGCCGGCTGGGGGAGTACAATGAGCAGTTCTTC. Protein: CASSRLGEYNEQFF.

The chain couples TRBV4-1 to TRBJ2-5, with TRBD1 as a possible D gene (5 bases). Trimming removed 4 bases from V and 2 bases from J, with 8 bases in between. The CDR3 length is 13 residues. Germline V lookup: CDR1 MGHRA, CDR2 YSYEKL. The CDR3 loop is CASSRDSQETQYF. The CDR3 nucleotides read TGCGCCAGCAGCCGAGACAGTCAAGAGACCCAGTACTTC.

The V gene is TRBV30, the J gene TRBJ1-5; D ambiguous. Trimming took off 5 bases at V and 6 bases at J, with 14 bases between the two ends. Germline lookup yields CDR1 GTSNPN and CDR2 SVGIG (reference sequence). This CDR3 contains 13 residues. The CDR3 loop is CAWAGQAGQPQHF. The CDR3 region has the DNA TGTGCCTGGGCCGGCCAGGCGGGTCAGCCCCAGCATTTT.

The chain combines TRBV7-9 with TRBJ2-3; D ambiguous. Germline values: CDR1 SEHNR, CDR2 FQNEAQ (reference sequence). The CDR3 totals 19 residues. V lost 1 base and J lost 0, with 20 bases in between. CDR3 protein: CASSLGVQAILISTDTQYF. In DNA form, the CDR3 reads TGTGCCAGCAGCTTAGGGGTTCAGGCTATATTAATAAGCACAGATACGCAGTATTTT.

The gene calls are TRBV4-3 and TRBJ2-7; D might be TRBD2 (6 bases). Germline lookup yields CDR1 LGHNA and CDR2 YSLEER. Trimming left V 5 bases short and J 3 bases short, with 11 bases between. The CDR3 sequence is 13 residues long. The CDR3 bases are TGCGCCAGCAGCGGCAGGGAGGTCTACGAGCAGTACTTC. It yields the protein CASSGREVYEQYF.